This is a list of T cell receptor beta chains from one sample in a study of cytomegalovirus exposure and HLA in healthy donors. Clones were sequenced by immunoSEQ multiplex PCR, and TCRdb holds only the in-frame ones, with some missing. The table includes around 200,000 clones, roughly four fifths detected once. Material: PBMCs. These receptors were obtained from a woman aged 45-59 years in good health and CMV-seropositive. Both conserved end residues are trimmed from each CDR3. The order of the fields is D gene, V gene, CDR3 protein. D genes are given only for firm matches.

>-|TRBV5-5
ASSLSERAYEQY
>-|TRBV5-1
ASGSGANTEAF
>-|TRBV7-8
ASSPQTRLRSPLH
>-|TRBV6-6
ASRSGGGNTEAF
>TRBD1|TRBV7-6
ASSPPDRDYGYT
>TRBD1|TRBV5-1
ASRPTTGVNTEAF
>-|TRBV5-1
ASSRASSGNTIY
>-|TRBV28
ASTSGTGNEKLF
>TRBD1|TRBV29-1
SVGTGNTEAF
>-|TRBV5-4
ASSPDSNSPLH
>-|TRBV7-9
ASSLAGGERRDFYGYT
>-|TRBV11-2
ASSGWASYEQY
>TRBD2|TRBV5-4
ASSFVSWRGFNEQF
>TRBD1|TRBV4-1
ASSQVVAGGDEQY
>TRBD1|TRBV19
ASSLEDRPYNEQF
>-|TRBV7-9
ASSYPPRGEEKLF
>TRBD1|TRBV4-1
ASSQEPHTGGGPAF
>-|TRBV5-4
ASSKKSVGGKYNEQF
>TRBD1|TRBV7-9
ASSPGQATEAF
>-|TRBV7-9
ASSGDSSNQPQH
>TRBD1|TRBV6-5
ASSAGTGRNQPQH
>-|TRBV20-1
SARDLYGYT
>-|TRBV30
AWSSVSQTQY
>TRBD1|TRBV11-2
ASSWGQTYNEKLF
>-|TRBV7-2
ASSLPFRGMPEAF
>TRBD1|TRBV28
ASSLPHRGEKLF
>TRBD1|TRBV6-5
ASRMGQGPYEQY
>-|TRBV6-5
ASSYGPGESGELF
>-|TRBV7-6
ASSTTQGLDTQY
>-|TRBV7-9
ASSSLGDYGYT
>-|TRBV7-9
ASSPGSTNEKLF
>-|TRBV7-9
ASSGGLLASYEQY
>-|TRBV9
ASRAGTYNSPLH
>TRBD1|TRBV19
ASSLRTGPNTEAF
>-|TRBV5-4
ASSLSIDRMNTEAF
>TRBD1|TRBV6-4
ASRVRGQVAFGSPLH
>-|TRBV7-8
ASSSEAYSTEAF
>-|TRBV19
ASSIEDSSADYNQPQH
>-|TRBV2
ASTGYTEAF
>-|TRBV5-6
ASGAGTPTPAF
>-|TRBV6-5
ASRAAGRDYGYT